One sample yielded the 17 T cell receptor beta chains listed below, sequenced in a study of a mutant IDH1 vaccine in newly diagnosed glioma. The time point is: week 5, during vaccination. Every vaccination contained 300 ug of the mutant IDH1 20-mer peptide and was paired with topical imiquimod. TCRdb's table, derived via immunoSEQ multiplex PCR, lists solely in-frame clones and lacks some. The sample lists 40,000 to 65,000 clones; roughly 73% were seen once. These TCRs are of unknown antigen specificity. Sequencing was performed on PBMCs, taken from a glioma patient whose treatment included an IDH1 peptide vaccine. These TCRs come from a woman between 35 and 50 years old with glioma.

The V gene is TRBV5-6, the J gene TRBJ2-3; 8 positions agree with TRBD1. With V trimmed by 6 bases and J by 5 bases, 11 bases remained unmatched. CDR3 size: 15 residues. CDR1 SGHDT and CDR2 YYEEEE come from the germline V gene. For the CDR3, the DNA is TGTGCCAGCAACCTAGGACAGGGTCGAGGAGATACGCAGTATTTT. Translating it yields CASNLGQGRGDTQYF.

A few counts support this clone. The chain uses TRBV7-3 and TRBJ2-1; the match to TRBD1 covers 9 bases. Looked up from germline, CDR1 is SGHTA and CDR2 is FQGTGA. V lost 5 bases and J lost 7; bases outside the gene matches: 15. The CDR3 totals 17 residues. The CDR3 DNA is TGTGCCAGCAGCCCTTTGGCTTGGGACAGGGTACGAAATGAGCAGTTCTTC. Residues: CASSPLAWDRVRNEQFF.

The rearrangement joins TRBV2 to TRBJ1-5; D gene unclear. V lost 5 bases, J lost 2 bases, and 10 bases lay in between. The CDR3 runs to 14 residues. Germline V lookup: CDR1 SNHLY, CDR2 FYNNEI. The CDR3 DNA reads TGTGCCAGCAGTTCAAAAAGGGGCAATCAGCCCCAGCATTTT. Translation gives CASSSKRGNQPQHF.

The rearrangement links TRBV6-1 to TRBJ1-6; 7 bases map to TRBD1. The CDR3 length is 16 residues. The junction had 8 bases not matched to a gene; V was cut back by 2 bases and J by 7 bases. Germline-derived CDR1 and CDR2 are MNHNS and SASEGT. CDR3 in DNA: TGTGCCAGCAGTGAAATCCCGGGACAGAGGAATTCACCCCTCCACTTT. Amino acid sequence: CASSEIPGQRNSPLHF.

The chain uses TRBV7-8 and TRBJ1-3; D is unclear. Germline assignment: CDR1 SGHVS and CDR2 FQNEAQ. This CDR3 region has 14 residues. V shed 5 bases and J shed 3 bases, with 11 bases lying between them. CDR3 loop: CASSLPPRGNTIYF. CDR3 nucleotide sequence: TGTGCCAGCAGCCTCCCCCCTCGTGGAAACACCATATATTTT.

V gene TRBV13 combines with J gene TRBJ2-5; D perhaps matches TRBD2 (6 bases). The V and J ends lost 4 bases and 2 bases respectively, with 14 bases between them. The CDR3 loop spans 15 amino acids. CDR1 PRHDT and CDR2 FYEKMQ come from the germline V gene (reference sequence). Here the CDR3 reads CASSSVGGVQETQYF. The CDR3 DNA reads as TGTGCCAGCAGCTCAGTCGGGGGTGTACAAGAGACCCAGTACTTC.

V usage is TRBV20-1 and J usage is TRBJ1-2; D uncertain. Germline lookup yields CDR1 DFQATT and CDR2 SNEGSKA (reference sequence). The CDR3 runs 11 residues. V was pared by 5 bases and J by 3 bases, with 7 bases between. The CDR3 sequence: CSAEVDYGYTF. CDR3 DNA sequence: TGCAGTGCTGAGGTAGACTATGGCTACACCTTC.

The chain recombines TRBV6-6 with TRBJ1-4; D unclear. From germline, CDR1 is MNHNY and CDR2 SVGAGI (reference sequence). The CDR3 totals 14 residues. Trimming took off 7 bases at V and 0 bases at J, with 9 bases between the two ends. The CDR3 reads CASKQPTTNEKLFF. The CDR3 DNA is TGTGCCAGCAAACAGCCTACAACTAATGAAAAACTGTTTTTT.

This chain links TRBV2 with TRBJ2-2, with D perhaps TRBD1 (6 bases). The V end lost 7 bases, the J end lost 5 bases, and 17 bases lay between the germline ends. Germline V CDR1 and CDR2: SNHLY, FYNNEI. The CDR3 spans 15 residues. CDR3 sequence reads: CASKSGARGTGELFF. CDR3 nucleotides: TGTGCCAGCAAGTCAGGGGCCCGAGGTACCGGGGAGCTGTTTTTT.

The rearrangement uses TRBV30 and TRBJ1-2; D is perhaps TRBD1 (5 bases). CDR1 and CDR2 from the germline V gene are GTSNPN and SVGIG (reference sequence). Trimming took off 3 bases at V and 5 bases at J, with 13 bases between the two ends. The CDR3 has 13 residues. In nucleotides, the CDR3 is TGTGCCTGGAGGCCCAGTGGGGGGTATGGCTACACCTTC. It codes for CAWRPSGGYGYTF.

V and J are TRBV19 and TRBJ2-7; 12 bases agree with TRBD1. This CDR3 has 17 amino acids. V trimming: 4 bases; J trimming: 3 bases; junction bases outside the gene matches: 10. Germline-derived CDR1 and CDR2 are LNHDA and SQIVND (reference sequence). The CDR3 protein is CASSSTPGQGALYEQYF. The CDR3 nucleotides read TGTGCCAGTAGTAGCACCCCGGGACAGGGGGCTCTCTACGAGCAGTACTTC.

The gene calls are TRBV19 and TRBJ1-3, with D possibly being TRBD1 (6 bases). The CDR3 loop spans 14 amino acids. V lost 8 bases to trimming and J lost 0 bases, with 11 bases between them. CDR1 and CDR2 from the germline V gene are LNHDA and SQIVND (reference sequence). The CDR3 bases are TGTGCCAGTCGTAGGGACATCTCTGGAAACACCATATATTTT. Translated, it gives CASRRDISGNTIYF.

This sequence joins TRBV27 and TRBJ2-1; D is perhaps TRBD2 (6 bases). Trimming removed 6 bases from V and 5 bases from J, with 20 bases in between. In germline, CDR1 is MNHEY, CDR2 SMNVEV (reference sequence). This CDR3 is built from 16 residues. The CDR3 bases are TGTGCCAGCAGCCGAACTAGCCCTTCCAGCCACAATGAGCAGTTCTTC. It translates to CASSRTSPSSHNEQFF.

The chain employs TRBV9 and TRBJ2-1; 11 bases fit TRBD2. The CDR3 sequence is 19 residues long. The V and J ends lost 1 base and 2 bases, in that order; junction bases with no gene match: 11. CDR1 and CDR2 from the germline V gene are SGDLS and YYNGEE. This CDR3 is CASSVPPGLAAGAYNEQFF. The CDR3 nucleotides are TGTGCCAGCAGCGTACCCCCGGGACTAGCGGCTGGAGCCTACAATGAGCAGTTCTTC.

The rearrangement links TRBV5-1 to TRBJ1-3; no definite D call. This CDR3 is 16 amino acids long. Trimming took off 0 bases at V and 2 bases at J, with 12 bases between the two ends. CDR1 SGHRS and CDR2 YFSETQ come from the germline V gene. The CDR3 DNA reads as TGCGCCAGCAGCTTGGTCGGGCCGAGGGCTGGAAACACCATATATTTT. This translates into CASSLVGPRAGNTIYF.

This chain connects TRBV18 to TRBJ1-1; no reliable D call. Germline V gives CDR1 KGHSH, CDR2 LQKENI. The CDR3 sequence is 14 residues long. The germline V and J ends were trimmed by 4 bases and 3 bases, with 12 bases remaining between them. The CDR3 sequence: CASSRGAWDTEAFF. The CDR3 bases are TGTGCCAGCTCACGTGGAGCATGGGACACTGAAGCTTTCTTT.

The rearrangement links TRBV11-2 to TRBJ1-4, with 9 nucleotides matching TRBD1. The CDR3 runs to 14 residues. Germline loops: CDR1 SGHAT, CDR2 FQNNGV. The V and J ends lost 5 bases and 6 bases, in that order; junction bases with no gene match: 4. Written as DNA, the CDR3 is TGTGCCAGCAGCCGGGGACAGGGCGATGAAAAACTGTTTTTT. Protein: CASSRGQGDEKLFF. Full variable domain (outside the CDR3, taken from reference TRBV11-2 and TRBJ1-4): EAGVAQSPRYKIIEKRQSVAFWCNPISGHATLYWYQQILGQGPKLLIQFQNNGVVDDSQLPKDRFSAERLKGVDSTLKIQPAKLEDSAVYLCASSRGQGDEKLFFGSGTQLSVL.